This passage covers 24 T cell receptor beta chains from one sample sequenced in a study of regulatory T cells in long-lasting Graves disease. Arm-PCR of CDR3 regions and iRepertoire HTBI primers were the basis on which TCR beta libraries were built. Via MiXCR, TCRdb re-called the multiplex PCR reads, giving one row per CDR3 protein. The sample has more than 400,000 distinct CDR3 sequences; roughly 16% are singletons. Indicated time point: newly diagnosed GD, antithyroid drugs for less than 3 months. The TCR library was prepared using RNA isolated from PBMCs. The same data also went into a second study, on T cells in Graves' hyperthyroidism and ophthalmopathy.

Here the sequenced sample was peripheral blood mononuclear cells (PBMCs), taken at new diagnosis, from a patient treated with antithyroid drugs. The source of these receptors is a middle-aged man with Graves disease.

This chain joins TRBV9 and TRBJ2-2; TRBD2 agrees at 9 bases. The CDR3 length is 18 residues. Germline V lookup: CDR1 SGDLS, CDR2 YYNGEE. V trimming: 0 bases; J trimming: 5 bases; junction bases outside the gene matches: 11. CDR3 sequence (DNA): TGTGCCAGCAGCGTAGGAACCAGCGGGAGGAGAACAACCGGGGAGCTGTTTTTT. This encodes CASSVGTSGRRTTGELFF.

The chain has TRBV4-1 and TRBJ2-5; TRBD1 is a possible D gene (5 bases). The J call is in doubt because the DNA end fits TRBJ2-7 better. CDR3 size: 16 residues. Germline CDR1 reads MGHRA; CDR2 reads YSYEKL. This CDR3 reads CASSQISRTLAYEQYF. In DNA form, the CDR3 reads TGCGCCAGCAGCCAGATATCCCGGACACTCGCCTACGAGCAGTACTTC.

This clonotype came up many times. The V and J genes are TRBV7-9 and TRBJ1-1; weak D call: TRBD1 (5 bases). V lost 5 bases and J lost 0, with 19 bases in between. CDR1 and CDR2 (germline): SEHNR, FQNEAQ (reference sequence). This CDR3 has 17 residues. The DNA of the CDR3 is TGTGCCAGCAGCCCACCCCGGGGGAGGGTCATGAACACTGAAGCTTTCTTT. It is translated as CASSPPRGRVMNTEAFF.

To note about this clonotype: One base away lies a much larger clone, so this may be a sequencing read error. The chain recombines TRBV6-1 with TRBJ2-1, with D possibly matching TRBD1 (6 bases). V was trimmed by 7 bases and J by 4 bases, leaving 14 bases between them. The CDR3 is 14 amino acids. CDR1 is MNHNS and CDR2 is SASEGT in the germline V gene. CDR3 region: CASTPRQAYNEQFF. CDR3 nucleotides: TGTGCCAGCACCCCAAGACAGGCGTACAATGAGCAGTTCTTC.

The rearrangement uses TRBV11-2 and TRBJ2-5, with 11 bases lining up with TRBD2. V shed 5 bases, J shed 1 base, and the junction held 6 bases outside the gene matches. The germline gives CDR1 SGHAT, CDR2 FQNNGV. This CDR3 has 16 residues. Here the CDR3 reads CASSKASGRSQETQYF. The CDR3 DNA is TGTGCCAGCAGCAAGGCTAGCGGGAGGTCCCAAGAGACCCAGTACTTC.

This clonotype was picked up many times. The rearrangement links TRBV5-1 to TRBJ2-7, with TRBD2 as a possible D gene (6 bases). Germline CDR1 reads SGHRS; CDR2 reads YFSETQ. V lost 0 bases and J lost 3, with 10 bases in between. This CDR3 comprises 14 residues. The CDR3 here is CASSLDAGYYEQYF. As DNA, the CDR3 is TGCGCCAGCAGCTTGGATGCGGGATACTACGAGCAGTACTTC.

The chain employs TRBV10-3 and TRBJ2-1, with 8 bases lining up with TRBD1. J gave up 5 bases and V 10 bases, and 7 bases lay outside the gene matches. The CDR3 totals 13 residues. Germline CDR1 reads ENHRY; CDR2 reads SYGVKD. The CDR3 loop reads CANRDRPNNEQFF. DNA for the CDR3: TGTGCCAACCGGGACAGGCCGAACAATGAGCAGTTCTTC.

This clonotype was seen many times. This chain joins TRBV30 and TRBJ1-1; a possible D gene is TRBD1 (5 bases). Germline V lookup: CDR1 GTSNPN, CDR2 SVGIG (reference sequence). V lost 0 bases and J lost 1, with 18 bases in between. The CDR3 length is 17 residues. The CDR3 nucleotides are TGTGCCTGGAGTGTTTGGGGGGGACCGGGAGGGAACACTGAAGCTTTCTTT. The encoded protein is CAWSVWGGPGGNTEAFF.

This clonotype was counted only a few times. The CDR3 sequence: CAYADSRTSGGGEQFF. CDR3 DNA: TGTGCCTATGCGGATTCCCGGACTAGCGGGGGGGGTGAGCAGTTCTTC. The V and J genes are TRBV6-1 and TRBJ2-1; TRBD2 agrees at 15 bases. CDR1 is MNHNS and CDR2 is SASEGT in the germline V gene. J lost 9 bases, V lost 11 bases, and 14 bases had no gene match. The CDR3 runs to 16 residues.

This clonotype was picked up one time. One base separates it from a far larger clone, so it is likely a read error. The V and J genes are TRBV3-1 and TRBJ2-1; maybe TRBD2 (6 bases). Germline values: CDR1 LGHDT, CDR2 YNNKEL (reference sequence). The length of the CDR3 is 15 residues. The V gene lost 4 bases and the J gene lost 10 bases, with 20 bases spanning the gap. CDR3 DNA: TGTGCCAGCAGCCCTAGGGGAGGCCGCTCCTACGAGCAGTTCTTC. Translation: CASSPRGGRSYEQFF.

This clonotype was counted once. At one boundary the junction diverges from the germline segment, which might be a read error. The chain is built from TRBV6-2 or TRBV6-3 and TRBJ1-1, with D possibly being TRBD1 (5 bases). This CDR3 has 13 residues. Germline CDR1 MNHEY, CDR2 SVGEGT. The CDR3 bases are TGTGTCAGCAAACAGGTTTTAGACACTGAAGCTTTCTTT. Its translation: CVSKQVLDTEAFF.

In its sample, this clonotype was seen a few times. One junction end disagrees with the germline gene, perhaps due to a read error. The V call is TRBV4-2, the J call TRBJ1-2, with a possible D match to TRBD1 (5 bases). The CDR3 totals 16 residues. Germline V lookup: CDR1 LGHNA, CDR2 YNFKEQ. The CDR3 here is CACSQDQWGSLYGYTF. In DNA form, the CDR3 reads TGTGCCTGCAGCCAAGATCAATGGGGGAGTCTCTATGGCTACACCTTC.

With respect to this clonotype: A clone one base away is much larger, so this may be a read error. The chain has TRBV28 and TRBJ1-5; 7 bases line up with TRBD1. CDR1 and CDR2 from the germline V gene are MDHEN and SYDVKM. The CDR3 contains 16 residues. CDR3 protein: CASSQRQGISDQPQHF. CDR3 coding DNA: TGTGCCAGCAGTCAAAGACAGGGCATTAGCGATCAGCCCCAGCATTTT.

This clonotype came up many times. The J gene is TRBJ1-3, the V gene TRBV2; D possibly corresponds to TRBD1 (5 bases). The CDR3 is made up of 15 amino acids. Deletions cut 7 bases from V and 0 bases from J, with 13 bases between. Germline V gene data show CDR1 as SNHLY and CDR2 as FYNNEI. For the CDR3, the DNA is TGTGCCAGCACCCCGACAGACAGCTCTGGAAACACCATATATTTT. Amino acid sequence: CASTPTDSSGNTIYF.

There are many counts of this clonotype. The V and J genes are TRBV3-1 and TRBJ2-3, with D possibly TRBD1 on 5 matching bases. The CDR3 is made up of 14 amino acids. V was cut by 4 bases and J by 0 bases, with 8 bases left in between. Germline CDR1 LGHDT, CDR2 YNNKEL (reference sequence). For the CDR3, the DNA is TGTGCCAGCAGCCGGTGGGGCAGCACAGATACGCAGTATTTT. Protein product: CASSRWGSTDTQYF.

As to this clonotype: At one end the junction does not follow the germline gene, possibly because of a read error. The chain links TRBV28 to TRBJ1-3; unclear D gene. The CDR3 loop spans 15 amino acids. Germline V CDR1 and CDR2: MDHEN, SYDVKM. The CDR3 DNA follows: TGTGCCAGCAGTATTGCGAGGGCCTCTGGAAACACTATATATTTT. Encoded protein: CASSIARASGNTIYF.

This clonotype was observed at least ten times. The chain carries TRBV20-1 and TRBJ2-7; no clear D. This CDR3 is 13 amino acids long. The germline V gene encodes CDR1 DFQATT and CDR2 SNEGSKA (reference sequence). Trimming left V 0 bases short and J 2 bases short, with 8 bases between. CDR3 amino acids: CSARDGAAYEQYF. The CDR3 coding sequence is TGCAGTGCTAGAGATGGAGCTGCCTACGAGCAGTACTTC.

This clonotype was seen more than once but under ten times. This rearrangement joins TRBV28 to TRBJ1-2, with D possibly TRBD1 on 6 matching bases. The germline V gene has CDR1 MDHEN and CDR2 SYDVKM. The CDR3 totals 18 residues. Trimming removed 5 bases from V and 5 bases from J, with 27 bases in between. CDR3 DNA: TGTGCCAGCAGTCCCAACGTACTATCCCCCGGACAGTTTTATGGCTACACCTTC. This gives the protein CASSPNVLSPGQFYGYTF.

The table lists this clonotype with a few counts. The V gene is TRBV20-1, the J gene TRBJ2-7; D is undetermined. CDR3 length equals 12 residues. V dropped 2 bases and J dropped 2 bases, with 7 bases sitting between them. The germline CDR1 and CDR2 sequences are DFQATT and SNEGSKA (reference sequence). The CDR3 coding sequence is TGCAGTGCTAGAAAGCCGGCCTACGAGCAGTACTTC. Residues: CSARKPAYEQYF.

This clonotype has a handful of counts. The V gene is TRBV15, the J gene TRBJ2-7; no clear D. The germline V gene encodes CDR1 LNHNV and CDR2 YYDKDF (reference sequence). The CDR3 runs to 13 residues. V was trimmed by 3 bases and J by 3 bases, leaving 9 bases between them. The CDR3: CATSSGYSYEQYF. CDR3 coding DNA: TGTGCCACCAGCAGCGGCTACAGCTACGAGCAGTACTTC.

This clonotype has more than one count but fewer than ten. This chain links TRBV24-1 with TRBJ2-1; 7 bases agree with TRBD2. With 9 bases clipped from V and 8 bases from J, the junction kept 15 bases outside the gene matches. CDR1 is KGHDR, CDR2 SFDVKD, per germline. The CDR3 runs to 15 residues. This chain's CDR3 is CATQVVGGIQDEQFF. The CDR3 nucleotides are TGTGCCACCCAGGTCGTCGGGGGGATCCAGGATGAGCAGTTCTTC.

This clonotype was picked up a small number of times. At one end the junction does not follow the germline gene, possibly because of a read error. The CDR3: CVSSFNPELNTGELFF. The CDR3 DNA follows: TGCGTCAGCAGCTTCAACCCAGAACTTAACACCGGGGAGCTGTTTTTT. V gene TRBV5-1 combines with J gene TRBJ2-2; no clear D gene. Germline lookup yields CDR1 SGHRS and CDR2 YFSETQ. The CDR3 loop spans 16 amino acids. Drawing the rest from reference TRBV5-1 and TRBJ2-2, the complete variable domain is KAGVTQTPRYLIKTRGQQVTLSCSPISGHRSVSWYQQTPGQGLQFLFEYFSETQRNKGNFPGRFSGRQFSNSRSEMNVSTLELGDSALYLCVSSFNPELNTGELFFGEGSRLTVL.

This clonotype came up a few times. The J gene is TRBJ1-1, the V gene TRBV30; 8 bases line up with TRBD1. Germline loops: CDR1 GTSNPN, CDR2 SVGIG (reference sequence). The CDR3 is 14 amino acids. V trimming: 8 bases; J trimming: 6 bases; junction bases outside the gene matches: 14. The CDR3 protein is CAGRGTGQGSEAFF. The CDR3 nucleotides read TGTGCCGGCAGGGGGACAGGTCAGGGGTCTGAAGCTTTCTTT.

This clonotype was detected ten times or more. The chain uses TRBV12-3 or TRBV12-4 and TRBJ2-7; a possible D gene is TRBD2 (6 bases). V lost 5 bases and J 0 bases, leaving 11 bases between the germline ends. The CDR3 runs to 14 residues. The CDR3 loop reads CASSRAGSSYEQYF. The CDR3, as DNA: TGTGCCAGCAGTCGGGCCGGGAGCTCCTACGAGCAGTACTTC.